The 10 T cell receptor beta chains listed next were all sequenced from one sample in a study of T cells in Graves' hyperthyroidism and ophthalmopathy. RNA transcripts provided the source from which TCR beta CDR3 regions were amplified. During a first-round RT-PCR of the TCR CDR3, the HTBI primer set was used. TCRdb re-analysed the multiplex PCR reads in MiXCR, keeping a single row per CDR3 protein. The sample lists approximately 610,000 distinct CDR3 sequences, roughly 15% seen once, with roughly 4.3% in the top ten. The sequenced sample consisted of blood. Every receptor here comes from a woman in her thirties or forties with Graves' ophthalmopathy.

This clonotype was observed many times. The chain employs TRBV3-1 and TRBJ2-7; no reliable D call. The CDR3 sequence is 13 residues long. Germline values: CDR1 LGHDT, CDR2 YNNKEL (reference sequence). The V end was cut by 0 bases, the J end by 8 bases, with 11 bases between. The CDR3 spells CASSQDLKGKQYF. CDR3 sequence (DNA): TGTGCCAGCAGCCAAGATTTGAAGGGAAAGCAGTACTTC.

In this sample, this clonotype turned up many times. CDR3 amino acids: CASSSRESHEQYF. In DNA form, the CDR3 reads TGTGCCAGCAGTTCCCGGGAGTCACACGAGCAGTACTTC. The chain uses TRBV27 and TRBJ2-7; tentative D call: TRBD2 (6 bases). CDR3 length: 13 residues. Per germline, CDR1 MNHEY and CDR2 SMNVEV (reference sequence). V dropped 4 bases and J dropped 5 bases, with 12 bases sitting between them.

This clonotype was detected many times. The rearrangement uses TRBV20-1 and TRBJ2-5; 7 bases are shared with TRBD1. Per germline, CDR1 DFQATT and CDR2 SNEGSKA (reference sequence). V lost 7 bases, J lost 2 bases, and 7 bases stayed unmatched. The CDR3 totals 13 residues. Here the CDR3 reads CSETGTEQETQYF. Here the CDR3 DNA reads TGCAGTGAGACGGGGACAGAACAAGAGACCCAGTACTTC.

This sequence joins TRBV27 and TRBJ2-5; the D is unclear. The CDR3 runs 13 residues. With 5 bases removed from V and 4 bases from J, the gap between germline ends came to 11 bases. Germline loops: CDR1 MNHEY, CDR2 SMNVEV (reference sequence). CDR3 coding DNA: TGTGCCAGCAGTCCTGGATACCGAGAGACCCAGTACTTC. This codes for CASSPGYRETQYF.

This chain links TRBV7-8 with TRBJ2-1; 8 bases fit TRBD2. The germline V gene encodes CDR1 SGHVS and CDR2 FQNEAQ. This CDR3 contains 16 residues. Losses at the gene ends were 4 bases for V and 1 base for J; bases not matched to a gene: 6. The CDR3 DNA reads as TGTGCCAGCAGCTCCAGGGTAGCGGGATCCTACAATGAGCAGTTCTTC. This translates into CASSSRVAGSYNEQFF. Looking up the rest from reference TRBV7-8 and TRBJ2-1 gives the full variable domain: GAGVSQSPRYKVAKRGQDVALRCDPISGHVSLFWYQQALGQGPEFLTYFQNEAQLDKSGLPSDRFFAERPEGSVSTLKIQRTQQEDSAVYLCASSSRVAGSYNEQFFGPGTRLTVL.

This clonotype was seen repeatedly, ten times or more. J is TRBJ2-7 and V is TRBV11-2, with TRBD1 matching over 7 bases. CDR1 and CDR2 (germline): SGHAT, FQNNGV. V dropped 8 bases and J dropped 3; count of bases not matched to a gene: 4. This CDR3 is 12 amino acids long. CDR3 nucleotides: TGTGCCAGCGGGGGACAGATCTACGAGCAGTACTTC. Residues: CASGGQIYEQYF.

This clonotype was found a few times. A much larger clone differs from this one at a single base, so this may be a read error. This sequence joins TRBV6-1 and TRBJ2-5; D assignment may be TRBD1 or TRBD2 (6 bases each). This CDR3 has 15 amino acids. The V gene lost 4 bases and the J gene lost 7 bases, with 19 bases spanning the gap. Germline-derived CDR1 and CDR2 are MNHNS and SASEGT. CDR3 nucleotides: TGTGCCAGCAGTGGAACAGGGCCACCGGAGGGGACCCAGTACTTC. This codes for CASSGTGPPEGTQYF.

This clonotype showed up many times. The chain is built from TRBV6-5 and TRBJ1-2; D gene ambiguous. Germline V CDR1 and CDR2: MNHEY, SVGAGI. V shed 0 bases and J shed 2 bases, with 7 bases lying between them. This CDR3 is 14 amino acids long. CDR3 DNA: TGTGCCAGCAGTTACTCTCGCACCAACTATGGCTACACCTTC. Residues: CASSYSRTNYGYTF.

The CDR3 region is CASRVERGSNTGELFF. CDR3 DNA: TGTGCCAGCAGAGTCGAAAGGGGCTCGAACACCGGGGAGCTGTTTTTT. This sequence joins TRBV6-1 and TRBJ2-2; weak D call: TRBD1 (5 bases). Germline CDR1 is MNHNS and CDR2 is SASEGT. The CDR3 extends over 16 amino acids. V gave up 6 bases and J gave up 0 bases, with 14 bases separating them.

The chain couples TRBV7-9 to TRBJ1-2; tentative D call: TRBD1 (5 bases). V lost 0 bases to trimming and J lost 8 bases, with 16 bases between them. CDR3 length equals 15 residues. The germline gives CDR1 SEHNR, CDR2 FQNEAQ (reference sequence). The CDR3 DNA reads TGTGCCAGCAGCTTAGCGGCAGGGCCAAAAGGGGGCTACACCTTC. It yields the protein CASSLAAGPKGGYTF.